A single T cell receptor (beta chain) is shown here with its context. Its antigen is not known. This specimen belongs to a study of cytomegalovirus exposure and HLA in healthy donors. Whole-study results and caveats: A later analysis linked a missense variant in DCLRE1C to the trimming of TCR beta V and J genes. Most CMV-associated TCR beta chains were later found to appear HLA-restricted.

A multiplex PCR was run with 60 Vbeta primers and 13 Jbeta primers. This table comes from immunoSEQ multiplex PCR, and its TCRdb copy is limited to in-frame clones, with some not included. Of 130,000 or so clones in the sample, 70% to 85% were seen once. The CDR3 consists of 16 residues. Germline V CDR1 and CDR2: MNHEY, SMNVEV (reference sequence). The V and J ends lost 0 bases and 0 bases respectively, with 11 bases between them. Sequencing input: PBMCs. The V and J genes are TRBV27 and TRBJ1-1, with a possible D match to TRBD1 (6 bases). The sequence was collected from a man between 18 and 29 years old in good health and CMV-seropositive. The CDR3 nucleotides read TGTGCCAGCAGTTTATCGTCGGGGGGCCTGAACACTGAAGCTTTCTTT. Its protein product is CASSLSSGGLNTEAFF.